The entry that follows covers one T cell receptor beta chain sequence. Its antigen remains unidentified. Trimming removed 5 bases at V and 5 bases at J, with 7 bases between. Germline lookup yields CDR1 LNHNV and CDR2 YYDKDF (reference sequence). This CDR3 has 12 residues. Sequencing targeted expressed TCRB transcripts, as all isolated RNA had been reverse transcribed. The read count averaged roughly 3.5 million across naive, central memory and regulatory T cell samples. Clones were read by immunoSEQ multiplex PCR, and TCRdb kept only the in-frame ones, dropping some. The sample lists more than 140,000 clones; 9% to 10% were seen once. These data belong to a study of beta chain features in type 1 diabetes. Broader study findings: The naive, central memory and Treg TCRB repertoires showed an apparent similarity that was greater among patients than among healthy donors. Diminished insertions and augmented deletions at VDJ junctions characterized type 1 diabetes patients.

This clonotype originated in a middle-aged woman in good health. The sequenced sample consisted of central memory CD4+ T cells from blood. The J gene is TRBJ1-5, the V gene TRBV15; D gene uncertain. In nucleotides, the CDR3 is TGTGCCACCAGCTCCTACCATCAGCCCCAGCATTTT. This translates into CATSSYHQPQHF.